Below are 13 T cell receptor beta chains sequenced from a single sample in a study of blood T cell repertoires in COVID-19. The method was immunoSEQ multiplex PCR; TCRdb's version includes in-frame clones alone and lacks a portion of them. The sample has hundreds of thousands of clones, 75% to 90% seen once. Sequenced: PBMCs or T cells enriched from blood (not recorded which). The receptors stem from a woman under 40 who had been exposed to COVID-19.

V gene TRBV27 combines with J gene TRBJ2-5; TRBD2 matches at 8 bases. The CDR3 extends over 13 amino acids. The trim removed 6 bases at V and 5 bases at J, leaving 5 bases unmatched. From germline, CDR1 is MNHEY and CDR2 SMNVEV (reference sequence). The CDR3 is CASRRAGVETQYF. Written as DNA, the CDR3 is TGTGCCAGCAGGCGAGCGGGAGTTGAGACCCAGTACTTC.

The CDR3 DNA reads TGTGCCAGCAGTGAACGACAGGGTGACTACACCTTC. Translated, it gives CASSERQGDYTF. The J gene is TRBJ1-2, the V gene TRBV6-1; 7 nucleotides agree with TRBD1. The CDR3 has 12 amino acids. V was clipped by 2 bases and J by 10 bases; unmatched bases: 4. The V gene's germline CDR1 is MNHNS and CDR2 SASEGT.

The chain carries TRBV18 and TRBJ2-3; 8 bases are a match to TRBD1. CDR3 length: 17 residues. Trimming at V came to 0 bases and at J to 2 bases, leaving 7 bases not matched to a gene. Germline values: CDR1 KGHSH, CDR2 LQKENI. CDR3 sequence (DNA): TGTGCCAGCTCACCACCTTTAGGGCAGGGGGCCACAGATACGCAGTATTTT. Amino acids: CASSPPLGQGATDTQYF.

The genes are TRBV28 and TRBJ2-7, with D unresolved. Germline CDR1 MDHEN, CDR2 SYDVKM. Trimming removed 4 bases at V and 4 bases at J, with 8 bases between. The CDR3 has 12 amino acids. CDR3: CASSSIFYEQYF. The CDR3 coding sequence is TGTGCCAGCAGTTCTATTTTTTACGAGCAGTACTTC.

For this clone: Other DNA sequences within the sample encode an identical CDR3. This chain connects TRBV7-2 to TRBJ1-5; D is perhaps TRBD1 (6 bases). Germline values: CDR1 SGHTA, CDR2 FQGNSA. This CDR3 is built from 15 residues. V was pared by 3 bases and J by 1 base, with 10 bases between. The CDR3 coding sequence is TGTGCCAGCAGCTTTCGGCAGGGGAGCAATCAGCCCCAGCATTTT. Translating gives CASSFRQGSNQPQHF.

V and J are TRBV30 and TRBJ1-2, with 7 bases fitting TRBD1. The CDR3 length is 12 residues. Germline trimming cut 7 bases from V and 6 bases from J; bases unmatched to any gene: 8. Germline V lookup: CDR1 GTSNPN, CDR2 SVGIG (reference sequence). The CDR3 nucleotides read TGTGCCTTCTCAGGGCAGGGGGATGGCTACACCTTC. Its translation is CAFSGQGDGYTF.

The chain uses TRBV13 and TRBJ2-7; tentative D call: TRBD1 (6 bases). V gave up 2 bases and J gave up 3 bases, with 11 bases separating them. Germline V gene sequence: CDR1 PRHDT, CDR2 FYEKMQ (reference sequence). The CDR3 covers 14 residues. CDR3 loop: CASSLNREFYEQYF. The CDR3 bases are TGTGCCAGCAGCTTAAACAGGGAGTTCTACGAGCAGTACTTC.

The chain combines TRBV11-2 with TRBJ2-1; 7 nucleotides agree with TRBD1. Germline V gives CDR1 SGHAT, CDR2 FQNNGV. V trimming: 8 bases; J trimming: 0 bases; junction bases outside the gene matches: 7. This CDR3 spans 15 amino acids. This chain's CDR3 is CASQLGDSSYNEQFF. The CDR3 DNA sequence: TGTGCCAGCCAATTGGGGGACAGCTCCTACAATGAGCAGTTCTTC.

The V call is TRBV30, the J call TRBJ1-5; perhaps TRBD1 as D (6 bases). The ends were cut back, 2 bases at V and 3 bases at J, with 14 bases in the middle. CDR3 length: 15 amino acids. Germline V gene sequence: CDR1 GTSNPN, CDR2 SVGIG (reference sequence). Written as DNA, the CDR3 is TGTGCCTGGAGTCCAGGACAGACGTCCAATCAGCCCCAGCATTTT. Translated, it gives CAWSPGQTSNQPQHF.

This sequence joins TRBV28 and TRBJ1-2; D remains unclear. The CDR3 length is 14 residues. V lost 2 bases and J lost 2, with 9 bases in between. CDR1 and CDR2 from the germline V gene are MDHEN and SYDVKM. CDR3 DNA: TGTGCCAGCAGTTTACCCCCGGGGAACTATGGCTACACCTTC. Its protein is CASSLPPGNYGYTF.

J is TRBJ1-5 and V is TRBV19; 7 nucleotides align to TRBD1. The CDR3 covers 15 residues. The V gene end was trimmed by 1 base and the J gene end by 13 bases; junction bases not matched to a gene: 13. CDR1 LNHDA and CDR2 SQIVND come from the germline V gene (reference sequence). This chain's CDR3 is CASSIASQGVGYQHF. CDR3 coding DNA: TGTGCCAGTAGTATAGCATCCCAGGGGGTTGGGTATCAGCATTTT. Based on the CDR3 plus reference TRBV19 and TRBJ1-5, the full variable domain is DGGITQSPKYLFRKEGQNVTLSCEQNLNHDAMYWYRQDPGQGLRLIYYSQIVNDFQKGDIAEGYSVSREKKESFPLTVTSAQKNPTAFYLCASSIASQGVGYQHFGDGTRLSIL.

The sample holds one count of this clone. The chain couples TRBV18 to TRBJ1-2, with D unresolved. The CDR3 is made up of 13 amino acids. Germline V gives CDR1 KGHSH, CDR2 LQKENI. Trimming cost V 3 bases and J 4 bases, with 9 bases left between them. CDR3 DNA sequence: TGTGCCAGCTCACCGGTTCCGGGCTATGGCTACACCTTC. Its translation is CASSPVPGYGYTF.

The chain couples TRBV9 to TRBJ1-5; possible D gene TRBD1, 5 bases. The CDR3 has 15 amino acids. CDR1 and CDR2 from the germline V gene are SGDLS and YYNGEE. V lost 0 bases to trimming and J lost 3 bases, with 10 bases between them. The CDR3 spells CASSVGQGYNQPQHF. DNA of the CDR3: TGTGCCAGCAGCGTAGGGCAGGGCTACAATCAGCCCCAGCATTTT.